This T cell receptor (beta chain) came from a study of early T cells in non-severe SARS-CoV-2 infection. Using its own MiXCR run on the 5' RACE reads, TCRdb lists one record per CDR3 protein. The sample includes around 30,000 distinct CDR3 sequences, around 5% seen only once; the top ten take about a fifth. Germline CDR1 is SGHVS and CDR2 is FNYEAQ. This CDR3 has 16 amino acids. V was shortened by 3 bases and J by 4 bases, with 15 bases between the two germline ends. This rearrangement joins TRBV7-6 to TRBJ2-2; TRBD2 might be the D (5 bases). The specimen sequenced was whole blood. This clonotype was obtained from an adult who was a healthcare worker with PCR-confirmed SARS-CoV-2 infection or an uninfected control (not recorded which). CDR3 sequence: CASSLRALLPTGELFF. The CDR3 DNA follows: TGTGCCAGCAGCTTGAGGGCACTCCTCCCCACCGGGGAGCTGTTTTTT.